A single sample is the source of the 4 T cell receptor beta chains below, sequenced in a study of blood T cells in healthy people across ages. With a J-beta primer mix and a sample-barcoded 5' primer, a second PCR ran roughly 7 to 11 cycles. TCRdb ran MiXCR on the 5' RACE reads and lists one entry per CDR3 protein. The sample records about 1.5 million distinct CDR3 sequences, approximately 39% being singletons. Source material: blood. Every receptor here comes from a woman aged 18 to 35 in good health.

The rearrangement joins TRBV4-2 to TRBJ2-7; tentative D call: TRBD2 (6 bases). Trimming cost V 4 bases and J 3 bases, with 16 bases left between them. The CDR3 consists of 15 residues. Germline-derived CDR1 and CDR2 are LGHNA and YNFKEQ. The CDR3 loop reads CASSRGTGTLYEQYF. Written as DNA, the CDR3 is TGTGCCAGCAGCCGAGGAACCGGGACTCTCTACGAGCAGTACTTC.

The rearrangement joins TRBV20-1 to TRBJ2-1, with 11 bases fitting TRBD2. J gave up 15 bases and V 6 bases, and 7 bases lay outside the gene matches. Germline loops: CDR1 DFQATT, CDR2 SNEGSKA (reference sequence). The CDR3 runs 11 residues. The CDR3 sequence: CSATSGGQWFF. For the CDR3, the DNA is TGCAGTGCCACTAGCGGGGGCCAGTGGTTCTTC.

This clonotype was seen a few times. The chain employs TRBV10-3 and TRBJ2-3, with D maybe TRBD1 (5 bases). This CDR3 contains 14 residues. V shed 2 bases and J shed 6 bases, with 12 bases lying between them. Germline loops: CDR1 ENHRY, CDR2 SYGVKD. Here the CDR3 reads CAISEGAALDTQYF. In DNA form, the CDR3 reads TGTGCCATCAGTGAGGGGGCGGCCCTGGATACGCAGTATTTT.

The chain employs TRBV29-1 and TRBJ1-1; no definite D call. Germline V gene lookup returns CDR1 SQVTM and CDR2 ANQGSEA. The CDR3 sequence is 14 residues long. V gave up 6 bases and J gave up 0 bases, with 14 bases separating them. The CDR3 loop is CSVTAVGLNTEAFF. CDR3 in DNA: TGCAGCGTAACCGCTGTGGGGTTGAACACTGAAGCTTTCTTT.